What follows is one T cell receptor (beta chain) and its context. Its antigen is still unknown. CDR3 length: 15 residues. CDR1 is MNHEY, CDR2 SVGAGI, per germline. V shed 0 bases and J shed 0 bases, with 7 bases lying between them. The sample comes from a study of T cell responses to AZD1222 COVID-19 vaccine. Sequenced by immunoSEQ multiplex PCR; TCRdb stores in-frame clones only, minus some. This table has over 85,000 clones, roughly 92% appearing once. Broader study findings: Nearly half of the spike-specific TCRs reportedly recognize variant regions that carry no mutations. Sampling that yielded the repertoires occurred only after the peak T cell response.

This chain uses TRBV6-5 with TRBJ2-3, with D unclear. The specimen was peripheral blood, collected 28 days after the second AZD1222 dose. The receptor was derived from an adult who received the AZD1222 COVID-19 vaccine. The CDR3 nucleotides are TGTGCCAGCAGTTACTCGTGGGGTAGCACAGATACGCAGTATTTT. As protein: CASSYSWGSTDTQYF.